This note documents a single TCR beta chain sequence. A junction boundary mismatches the germline segment, possibly from a read error. One entry per CDR3 protein, called by TCRdb with MiXCR from the reads. The sample contains approximately 700,000 distinct CDR3 sequences, about 40% of which appear only once. The CDR3 extends over 15 amino acids. This entry is derived from a study of T cell repertoires in cytomegalovirus infection. The origin of this receptor is a human donor in good health (CMV status not recorded). Some clones in this sample may be carry-over from other donors' samples. The chain joins TRBV12-3 or TRBV12-4 to TRBJ2-1; TRBD2 matches 8 bases. Material: PBMCs. CDR3 coding DNA: TGTGACAGCAGGGAGCGGGAGAGCTCCTACAATGAGCAGTTCTTC. Residues: CDSRERESSYNEQFF.